This T cell receptor (beta chain) comes out of a study of Tregs in tolerant kidney transplant recipients. Study outcomes and limitations: Findings come from small patient numbers and require larger validation.

Germline V gene lookup returns CDR1 SGHAT and CDR2 FQNNGV. V lost 1 base to trimming and J lost 3 bases; unmatched junction nucleotides: 1. The CDR3 is 14 residues long. Repertoires were generated with immunoSEQ multiplex PCR, while TCRdb's copy carries only in-frame clones and drops some. The sample consists of about 240,000 clones, 65% to 85% of them appearing once. As concerns this clone: Its specificity is unknown.

The source is a human donor in good health. V gene TRBV11-2 combines with J gene TRBJ2-7; 9 bases are shared with TRBD2. Sequencing used CD4+ T cells from blood. Here the CDR3 reads CASSLGLAVYEQYF. In DNA, the CDR3 is TGTGCCAGCAGCTTAGGACTAGCGGTCTACGAGCAGTACTTC.